Described below is a single TCR beta chain sequence and its context. Its target is unknown. The data were produced by immunoSEQ multiplex PCR, yet TCRdb's version contains in-frame clones alone and is incomplete. The table lists some 1 million clones, about 74% of them singletons, with 1.5% in the top ten. Germline-derived CDR1 and CDR2 are DFQATT and SNEGSKA (reference sequence). The CDR3 has 11 amino acids. Trimming cost V 5 bases and J 2 bases, with 7 bases left between them. The donors, all of them Caucasian adults, lived in Nashville, Tennessee. This sample is part of a study of shared clonotypes between healthy human individuals. Overall study: Contributing individuals were a couple of females and three males aged 18 to 49.

Study-wide points: Sharing of clonotypes among donors was expected to vary with sequencing depth. Naive subsets typically showed greater estimated richness than memory subsets.

The origin of this receptor is a man aged 18 to 29 in good health. V is TRBV20-1 and J is TRBJ2-7; no firm D call. The specimen sequenced was memory CD4+ T cells sorted from blood. The sample's subset: CD45RA-negative fraction. The DNA for the CDR3 is TGCAGTGCTTGGAGAACCTACGAGCAGTACTTC. Translated, it gives CSAWRTYEQYF.